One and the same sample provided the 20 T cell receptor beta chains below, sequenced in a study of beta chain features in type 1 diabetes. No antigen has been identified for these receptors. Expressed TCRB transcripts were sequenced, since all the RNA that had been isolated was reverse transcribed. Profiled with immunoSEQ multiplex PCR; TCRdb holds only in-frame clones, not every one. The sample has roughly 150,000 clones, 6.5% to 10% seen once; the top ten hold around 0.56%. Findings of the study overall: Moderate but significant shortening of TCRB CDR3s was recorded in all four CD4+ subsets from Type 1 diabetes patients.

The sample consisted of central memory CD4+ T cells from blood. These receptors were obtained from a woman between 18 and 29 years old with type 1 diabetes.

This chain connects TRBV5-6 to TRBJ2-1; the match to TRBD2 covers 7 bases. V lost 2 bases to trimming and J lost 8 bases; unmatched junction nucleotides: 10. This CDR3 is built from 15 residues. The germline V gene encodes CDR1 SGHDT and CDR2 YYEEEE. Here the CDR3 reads CASSFTGGQGDEQFF. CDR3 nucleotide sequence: TGTGCCAGCAGCTTCACGGGAGGTCAGGGCGATGAGCAGTTCTTC.

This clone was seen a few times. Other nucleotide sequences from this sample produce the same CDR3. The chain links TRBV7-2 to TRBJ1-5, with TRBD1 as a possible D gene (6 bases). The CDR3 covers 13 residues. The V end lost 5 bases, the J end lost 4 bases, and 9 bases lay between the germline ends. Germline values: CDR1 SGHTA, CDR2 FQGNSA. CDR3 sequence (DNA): TGTGCCAGCAGCCCCGACAGGAATCAGCCCCAGCATTTT. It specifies CASSPDRNQPQHF.

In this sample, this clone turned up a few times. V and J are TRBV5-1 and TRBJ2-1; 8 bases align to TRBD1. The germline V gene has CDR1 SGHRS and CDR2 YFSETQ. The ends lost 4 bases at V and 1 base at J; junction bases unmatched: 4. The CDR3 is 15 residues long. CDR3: CASSVGQGSYNEQFF. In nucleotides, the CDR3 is TGCGCCAGCAGCGTCGGACAGGGTTCCTACAATGAGCAGTTCTTC.

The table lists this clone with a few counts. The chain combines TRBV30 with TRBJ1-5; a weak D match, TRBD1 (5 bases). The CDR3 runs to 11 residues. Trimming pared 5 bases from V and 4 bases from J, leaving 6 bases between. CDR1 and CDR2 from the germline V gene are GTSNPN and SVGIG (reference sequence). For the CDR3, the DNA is TGTGCCTGGGGGGGGAATCAGCCCCAGCATTTT. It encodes CAWGGNQPQHF. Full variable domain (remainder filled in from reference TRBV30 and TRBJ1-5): SQTIHQWPATLVQPVGSPLSLECTVEGTSNPNLYWYRQAAGRGLQLLFYSVGIGQISSEVPQNLSASRPQDRQFILSSKKLLLSDSGFYLCAWGGNQPQHFGDGTRLSIL.

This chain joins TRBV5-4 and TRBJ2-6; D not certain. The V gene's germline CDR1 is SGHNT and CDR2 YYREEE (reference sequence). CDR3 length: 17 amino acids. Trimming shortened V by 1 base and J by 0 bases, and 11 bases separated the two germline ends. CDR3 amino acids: CASSLSPPSSGANVLTF. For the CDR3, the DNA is TGTGCCAGCAGCTTGTCCCCACCTAGCTCTGGGGCCAACGTCCTGACTTTC. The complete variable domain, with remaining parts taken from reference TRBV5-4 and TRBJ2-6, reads ETGVTQSPTHLIKTRGQQVTLRCSSQSGHNTVSWYQQALGQGPQFIFQYYREEENGRGNFPPRFSGLQFPNYSSELNVNALELDDSALYLCASSLSPPSSGANVLTFGAGSRLTVL.

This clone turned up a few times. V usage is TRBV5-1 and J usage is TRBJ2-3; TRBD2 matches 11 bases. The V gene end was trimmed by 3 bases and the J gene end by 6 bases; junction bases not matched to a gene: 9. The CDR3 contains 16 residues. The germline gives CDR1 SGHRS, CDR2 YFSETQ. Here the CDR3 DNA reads TGCGCCAGCAGCTCGGGTCTAGCGGGGGGTCGCGATACGCAGTATTTT. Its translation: CASSSGLAGGRDTQYF.

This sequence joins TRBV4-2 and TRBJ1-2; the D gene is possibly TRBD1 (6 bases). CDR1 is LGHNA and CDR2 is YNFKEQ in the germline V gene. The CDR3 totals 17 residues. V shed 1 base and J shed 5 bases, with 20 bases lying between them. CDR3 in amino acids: CASSQGAGSPGVYGYTF. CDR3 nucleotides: TGTGCCAGCAGCCAAGGGGCTGGCAGCCCAGGGGTATATGGCTACACCTTC.

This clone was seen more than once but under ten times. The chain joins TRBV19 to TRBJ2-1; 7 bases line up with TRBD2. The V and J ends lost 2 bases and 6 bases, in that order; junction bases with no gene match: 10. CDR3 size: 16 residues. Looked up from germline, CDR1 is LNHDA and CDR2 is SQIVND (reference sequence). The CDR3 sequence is CASSISGGRALNEQFF. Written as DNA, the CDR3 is TGTGCCAGTAGTATATCTGGTGGGAGGGCCCTCAATGAGCAGTTCTTC.

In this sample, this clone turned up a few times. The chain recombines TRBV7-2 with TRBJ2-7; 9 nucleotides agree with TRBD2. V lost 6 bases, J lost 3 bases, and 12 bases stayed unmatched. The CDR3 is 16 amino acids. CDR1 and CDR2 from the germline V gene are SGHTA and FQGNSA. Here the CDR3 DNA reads TGTGCCAGCAGTCTATCGAGAGCGGGAGGACTCTACGAGCAGTACTTC. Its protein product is CASSLSRAGGLYEQYF.

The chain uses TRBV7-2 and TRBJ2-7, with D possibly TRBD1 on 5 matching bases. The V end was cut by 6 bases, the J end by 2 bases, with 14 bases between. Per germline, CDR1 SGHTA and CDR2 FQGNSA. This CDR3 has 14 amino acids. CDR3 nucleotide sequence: TGTGCCAGCAGTGACAACAGGTACACCTACGAGCAGTACTTC. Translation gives CASSDNRYTYEQYF.

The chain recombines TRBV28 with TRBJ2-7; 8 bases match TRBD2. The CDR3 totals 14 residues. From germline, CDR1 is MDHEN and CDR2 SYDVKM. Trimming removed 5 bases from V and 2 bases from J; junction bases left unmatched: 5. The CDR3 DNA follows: TGTGCCAGCAGTCCAGCGGGAGAGACCTACGAGCAGTACTTC. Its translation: CASSPAGETYEQYF.

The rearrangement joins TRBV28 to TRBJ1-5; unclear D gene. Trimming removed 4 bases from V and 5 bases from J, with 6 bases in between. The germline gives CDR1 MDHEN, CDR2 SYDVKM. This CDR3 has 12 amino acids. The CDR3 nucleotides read TGTGCCAGCAGTTCCATCCATCAGCCCCAGCATTTT. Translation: CASSSIHQPQHF.

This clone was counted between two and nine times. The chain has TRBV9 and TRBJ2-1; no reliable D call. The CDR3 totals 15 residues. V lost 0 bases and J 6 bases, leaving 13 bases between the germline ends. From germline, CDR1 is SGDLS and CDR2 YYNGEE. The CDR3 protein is CASSVVSSSVNEQFF. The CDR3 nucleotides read TGTGCCAGCAGCGTAGTCTCATCCTCAGTCAATGAGCAGTTCTTC.

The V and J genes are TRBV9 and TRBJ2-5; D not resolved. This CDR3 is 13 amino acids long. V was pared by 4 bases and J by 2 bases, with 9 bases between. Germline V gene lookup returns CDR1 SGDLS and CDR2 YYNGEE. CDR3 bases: TGTGCCAGCAGCCCCATGCTACAAGAGACCCAGTACTTC. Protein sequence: CASSPMLQETQYF.

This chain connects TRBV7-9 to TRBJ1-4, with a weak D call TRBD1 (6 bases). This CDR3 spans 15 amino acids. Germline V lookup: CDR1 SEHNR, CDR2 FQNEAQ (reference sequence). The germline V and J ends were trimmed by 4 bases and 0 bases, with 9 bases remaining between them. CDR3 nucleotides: TGTGCCAGCAGCTCACAGGGTGCAACTAATGAAAAACTGTTTTTT. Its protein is CASSSQGATNEKLFF.

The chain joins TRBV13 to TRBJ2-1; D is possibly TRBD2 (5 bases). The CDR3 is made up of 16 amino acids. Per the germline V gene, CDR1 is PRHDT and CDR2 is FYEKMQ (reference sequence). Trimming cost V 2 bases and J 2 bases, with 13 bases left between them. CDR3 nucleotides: TGTGCCAGCAGCTTAAGCGGTACGGGGACCTACAATGAGCAGTTCTTC. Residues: CASSLSGTGTYNEQFF.

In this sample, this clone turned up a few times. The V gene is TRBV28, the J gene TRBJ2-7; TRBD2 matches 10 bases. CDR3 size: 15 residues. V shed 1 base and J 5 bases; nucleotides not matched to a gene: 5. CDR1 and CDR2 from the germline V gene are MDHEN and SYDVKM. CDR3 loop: CASSLLASGSHEQYF. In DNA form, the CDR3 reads TGTGCCAGCAGTTTATTGGCTAGCGGGAGCCACGAGCAGTACTTC.

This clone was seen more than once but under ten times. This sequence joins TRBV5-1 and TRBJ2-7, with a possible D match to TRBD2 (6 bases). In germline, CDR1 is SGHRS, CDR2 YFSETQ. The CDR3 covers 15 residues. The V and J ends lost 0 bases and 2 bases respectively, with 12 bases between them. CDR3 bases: TGCGCCAGCAGCTTGGGGAGGGGACCTACCTACGAGCAGTACTTC. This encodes CASSLGRGPTYEQYF.

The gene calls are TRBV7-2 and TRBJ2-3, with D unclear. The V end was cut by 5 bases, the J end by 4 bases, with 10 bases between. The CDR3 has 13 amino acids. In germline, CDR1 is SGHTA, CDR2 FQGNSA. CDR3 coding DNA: TGTGCCAGCAGCCGAATAGCCGCAGATACGCAGTATTTT. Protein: CASSRIAADTQYF.

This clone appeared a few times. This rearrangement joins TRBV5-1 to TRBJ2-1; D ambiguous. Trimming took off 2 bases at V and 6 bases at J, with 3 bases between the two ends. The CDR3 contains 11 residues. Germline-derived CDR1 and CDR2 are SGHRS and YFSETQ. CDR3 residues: CASSFINEQFF. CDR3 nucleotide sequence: TGCGCCAGCAGCTTCATCAATGAGCAGTTCTTC.